The table lists the clone carrying this T cell receptor (beta chain) with a few counts. The antigen remains unidentified. Per germline, CDR1 SGDLS and CDR2 YYNGEE. Trimming cost V 5 bases and J 0 bases; bases outside gene matches: 9. CDR3 length: 16 amino acids. This record belongs to a study of cytomegalovirus exposure and HLA in healthy donors. The PCR made use of 60 Vbeta and 13 Jbeta primers. Generated by immunoSEQ multiplex PCR, the TCRdb table keeps only in-frame clones and is missing some. Altogether approximately 180,000 clones are present, 75% to 85% being singletons, with the ten largest covering roughly 5.2%. Study results and caveats: In a later analysis, several top co-occurrence clusters appeared linked to parvovirus B19, influenza, CMV and Epstein-Barr virus. An Asian-associated ancestry cluster reportedly showed fewer N-insertions than the approximately 620-donor mean in a later analysis. One cluster of highly shared sequence variants probably arose as a sequencing artifact. Presence/absence analyses treated sequencing depth as roughly uniform across donors.

The origin of this receptor is a woman in her late teens or twenties in good health and CMV-seropositive. The sample was PBMCs. This chain uses TRBV9 with TRBJ1-2; 8 bases are a match to TRBD1. This CDR3 reads CASRDGQGSPNYGYTF. The DNA for the CDR3 is TGTGCCAGCAGGGATGGACAGGGATCGCCTAACTATGGCTACACCTTC.